This T cell receptor beta chain was documented in a study of T cells in tuberculosis. The wider study: Blood was taken before or within 7 days of anti-tuberculosis therapy. Study results and caveats: Active tuberculosis patients had shorter CDR3-alpha; the beta difference was nonsignificant.

As to this clone: Its antigen remains unidentified.

CDR3 length: 15 residues. In germline, CDR1 is SGHRS, CDR2 YFSETQ. Trimming cost V 3 bases and J 6 bases, with 17 bases left between them. TCRdb keeps only in-frame clones here, not all; method: immunoSEQ multiplex PCR. The sample carries several thousand clones, around 95% recorded once. The V and J genes are TRBV5-1 and TRBJ2-3; a possible D gene is TRBD2 (6 bases). Sample: PBMCs. The receptor was derived from an adult with tuberculosis. Here the CDR3 DNA reads TGCGCCAGCAGCTCCCGGGACTTAGCAGCTGATACGCAGTATTTT. The encoded protein is CASSSRDLAADTQYF.